This is a list of T cell receptor beta chains from one sample in a study of T cells in Graves' hyperthyroidism and ophthalmopathy. TCRdb ran MiXCR on the multiplex PCR reads and lists one entry per CDR3 protein. The sample records around 270,000 distinct CDR3 sequences, roughly a fifth being singletons. Sequenced sample: blood. Receptor source: a man aged 50 to 60 with Graves' ophthalmopathy. Both conserved end residues are part of each CDR3. Each record gives: V gene, J gene, clone size, D gene, CDR3 protein, CDR3 DNA. D genes are given only for firm matches. Clone size, where shown, is once, few, many, or a class for clones that have expanded.

v_call: TRBV7-9; j_call: TRBJ2-7; clone_size: many; d_call: TRBD2; cdr3_aa: CASSSSGRGDYEQYF; cdr3_nt: TGTGCCAGCAGCTCTAGCGGGAGAGGGGACTACGAGCAGTACTTC
v_call: TRBV20-1; j_call: TRBJ2-7; clone_size: -; d_call: TRBD2; cdr3_aa: CSAEELAGLSYEQYF; cdr3_nt: TGCAGTGCTGAGGAACTAGCGGGGCTTTCTTACGAGCAGTACTTC
v_call: TRBV28; j_call: TRBJ2-1; clone_size: few; d_call: TRBD2; cdr3_aa: CASSFYSGTSGSPHEQFF; cdr3_nt: TGTGCCAGCAGTTTCTACTCCGGGACTAGCGGGAGTCCCCATGAGCAGTTCTTC
v_call: TRBV7-2; j_call: TRBJ2-3; clone_size: -; d_call: -; cdr3_aa: CASSLTYTQYF; cdr3_nt: TGTGCCAGCAGCTTAACTTATACGCAGTATTTT
v_call: TRBV6-5; j_call: TRBJ1-1; clone_size: -; d_call: -; cdr3_aa: CASSYSTPANTGAFF; cdr3_nt: TGTGCCAGCAGTTACTCGACCCCAGCGAACACTGGAGCTTTCTTT
v_call: TRBV6-5; j_call: TRBJ2-5; clone_size: many; d_call: -; cdr3_aa: CASSYSGRSGETQYF; cdr3_nt: TGTGCCAGCAGTTACTCCGGACGAAGCGGAGAGACCCAGTACTTC
v_call: TRBV20-1; j_call: TRBJ1-2; clone_size: few; d_call: -; cdr3_aa: CSAARSYRGGYTF; cdr3_nt: TGCAGTGCTGCCAGGAGCTATAGGGGTGGCTACACCTTC
v_call: TRBV6-1; j_call: TRBJ1-1; clone_size: many; d_call: -; cdr3_aa: CASHTGDTEAFF; cdr3_nt: TGTGCGAGCCATACGGGGGACACTGAAGCTTTCTTT
v_call: TRBV20-1; j_call: TRBJ1-3; clone_size: -; d_call: -; cdr3_aa: CSASSGDGNTIYF; cdr3_nt: TGCAGTGCTAGTTCAGGGGACGGAAACACCATATATTTT
v_call: TRBV27; j_call: TRBJ1-5; clone_size: many; d_call: -; cdr3_aa: CASIPLSVRKDNQPQHF; cdr3_nt: TGTGCCAGCATCCCATTATCGGTACGGAAGGACAATCAGCCCCAGCATTTT
v_call: TRBV20-1; j_call: TRBJ2-6; clone_size: -; d_call: -; cdr3_aa: CSAPTLGRANVLTF; cdr3_nt: TGCAGTGCTCCTACCCTCGGCAGGGCCAACGTCCTGACTTTC
v_call: TRBV13; j_call: TRBJ1-3; clone_size: many; d_call: -; cdr3_aa: CASSQPRGSGNTIYF; cdr3_nt: TGTGCCAGCAGCCAACCCAGGGGTAGTGGAAACACCATATATTTT
v_call: TRBV13; j_call: TRBJ2-1; clone_size: many; d_call: TRBD2; cdr3_aa: CASSLLSTSGRDEQFF; cdr3_nt: TGTGCCAGCAGTTTACTTTCGACTAGCGGGAGAGATGAGCAGTTCTTC
v_call: TRBV2; j_call: TRBJ2-7; clone_size: -; d_call: TRBD2; cdr3_aa: CASQQGTSGAPYEQYF; cdr3_nt: TGTGCCAGCCAACAGGGGACTAGCGGGGCCCCCTACGAGCAGTACTTC
v_call: TRBV28; j_call: TRBJ1-5; clone_size: many; d_call: TRBD1; cdr3_aa: CASSPDREGNQPQHF; cdr3_nt: TGTGCCAGCAGCCCGGACAGGGAGGGCAATCAGCCCCAGCATTTT
v_call: TRBV6-5; j_call: TRBJ2-1; clone_size: -; d_call: -; cdr3_aa: CASSYSGLYNEQFF; cdr3_nt: TGTGCCAGCAGTTACTCGGGACTCTACAATGAGCAGTTCTTC
v_call: TRBV5-8; j_call: TRBJ1-2; clone_size: many; d_call: -; cdr3_aa: CASSPTPGPLYGYTF; cdr3_nt: TGTGCCAGCAGCCCGACCCCAGGCCCGCTCTATGGCTACACCTTC
v_call: TRBV28; j_call: TRBJ2-5; clone_size: many; d_call: TRBD1; cdr3_aa: CASSLRTGGLGETQYF; cdr3_nt: TGTGCCAGCAGTTTAAGGACAGGGGGCCTCGGAGAGACCCAGTACTTC
v_call: TRBV2; j_call: TRBJ1-5; clone_size: many; d_call: TRBD1; cdr3_aa: CASRDYPRTGGGSNQPQHF; cdr3_nt: TGTGCCAGCAGGGATTACCCTAGGACAGGGGGGGGTAGCAATCAGCCCCAGCATTTT
v_call: TRBV3-1; j_call: TRBJ1-1; clone_size: many; d_call: -; cdr3_aa: CASSQVSDYAFF; cdr3_nt: TGTGCCAGCAGCCAAGTCTCGGACTATGCTTTCTTT
v_call: TRBV28; j_call: TRBJ1-5; clone_size: -; d_call: -; cdr3_aa: CASSDGINQPQHF; cdr3_nt: TGTGCCAGCTCCGACGGAATCAATCAGCCCCAGCATTTT
v_call: TRBV3-1; j_call: TRBJ1-5; clone_size: many; d_call: -; cdr3_aa: CASSQDRGRGQPQHF; cdr3_nt: TGTGCCAGCAGCCAAGATCGAGGGAGGGGGCAGCCCCAGCATTTT
v_call: TRBV29-1; j_call: TRBJ2-7; clone_size: -; d_call: -; cdr3_aa: CSVGKGFAEQYF; cdr3_nt: TGCAGCGTCGGGAAGGGATTCGCCGAGCAGTACTTC
v_call: TRBV13; j_call: TRBJ2-5; clone_size: few; d_call: -; cdr3_aa: CASSLVSGTLSYF; cdr3_nt: TGTGCCAGCAGCTTAGTGTCAGGCACCCTAAGCTACTTC
v_call: TRBV6-6; j_call: TRBJ2-5; clone_size: many; d_call: TRBD1; cdr3_aa: CASSYSTGDVETQYF; cdr3_nt: TGTGCCAGCAGTTACTCCACAGGGGATGTCGAGACCCAGTACTTC
v_call: TRBV5-1; j_call: TRBJ2-5; clone_size: few; d_call: -; cdr3_aa: CASSLTNSLQETQYF; cdr3_nt: TGCGCCAGCAGCTTGACGAATAGCCTCCAAGAGACCCAGTACTTC
v_call: TRBV30; j_call: TRBJ1-5; clone_size: many; d_call: -; cdr3_aa: CAWKAGGFNQPQHF; cdr3_nt: TGTGCCTGGAAGGCAGGAGGCTTTAATCAGCCCCAGCATTTT
v_call: TRBV20-1; j_call: TRBJ2-7; clone_size: -; d_call: TRBD2; cdr3_aa: CSARRLAGSYEQHF; cdr3_nt: TGCAGTGCTAGAAGGCTAGCGGGATCCTACGAGCAGCACTTC
v_call: TRBV27; j_call: TRBJ1-1; clone_size: -; d_call: TRBD1; cdr3_aa: CASSLRRTGALSRNTEAFF; cdr3_nt: TGTGCCAGCAGCCTCCGACGGACAGGGGCCCTATCGAGGAACACTGAAGCTTTCTTT
v_call: TRBV5-1; j_call: TRBJ1-1; clone_size: many; d_call: -; cdr3_aa: CASSPYPGNTEAFF; cdr3_nt: TGCGCCAGCAGCCCCTACCCAGGGAACACTGAAGCTTTCTTT
v_call: TRBV29-1; j_call: TRBJ2-5; clone_size: once; d_call: -; cdr3_aa: CSVEKGETQYF; cdr3_nt: TGCAGCGTTGAGAAAGGAGAGACCCAGTACTTC
v_call: TRBV7-2; j_call: TRBJ2-3; clone_size: few; d_call: TRBD1; cdr3_aa: CASSQTGVADTQYF; cdr3_nt: TGTGCCAGCAGCCAGACAGGGGTGGCGGATACGCAGTATTTT
v_call: TRBV30; j_call: TRBJ2-1; clone_size: many; d_call: TRBD1; cdr3_aa: CAWKIPGTGIGINEQFF; cdr3_nt: TGTGCCTGGAAGATCCCCGGGACAGGGATTGGGATTAATGAGCAGTTCTTC
v_call: TRBV5-4; j_call: TRBJ2-3; clone_size: -; d_call: TRBD2; cdr3_aa: CASSLEGGSGDTQYF; cdr3_nt: TGTGCCAGCAGCTTGGAGGGAGGGTCAGGAGATACGCAGTATTTT
v_call: TRBV7-2; j_call: TRBJ2-7; clone_size: many; d_call: -; cdr3_aa: CASSYTHTYEQYF; cdr3_nt: TGTGCCAGCAGCTACACGCACACCTACGAGCAGTACTTC
v_call: TRBV12-3/TRBV12-4; j_call: TRBJ1-5; clone_size: -; d_call: -; cdr3_aa: CASTRSRNQPQHF; cdr3_nt: TGTGCCAGCACTAGATCCCGAAATCAGCCCCAGCATTTT
v_call: TRBV7-3; j_call: TRBJ2-1; clone_size: many; d_call: -; cdr3_aa: CASSLGGPYNEQFF; cdr3_nt: TGTGCCAGCAGCTTAGGCGGGCCCTACAATGAGCAGTTCTTC
v_call: TRBV19; j_call: TRBJ1-5; clone_size: few; d_call: -; cdr3_aa: CASSWTDDQPQHF; cdr3_nt: TGTGCCAGTAGCTGGACGGATGATCAGCCCCAGCATTTT
v_call: TRBV6-1; j_call: TRBJ1-2; clone_size: few; d_call: -; cdr3_aa: CASSEIPPNYGYTF; cdr3_nt: TGTGCCAGCAGTGAAATCCCGCCTAACTATGGCTACACCTTC
v_call: TRBV11-2; j_call: TRBJ2-1; clone_size: few; d_call: TRBD2; cdr3_aa: CASSAGLNNEQFF; cdr3_nt: TGTGCCAGCAGCGCGGGACTAAACAATGAGCAGTTCTTC
v_call: TRBV5-1; j_call: TRBJ2-7; clone_size: many; d_call: -; cdr3_aa: CASGIGGAGSYEQYF; cdr3_nt: TGCGCCAGCGGAATCGGCGGGGCCGGGTCCTACGAGCAGTACTTC
v_call: TRBV3-1; j_call: TRBJ2-1; clone_size: -; d_call: TRBD2; cdr3_aa: CASSVGTSVFYNEQFF; cdr3_nt: TGTGCCAGCAGCGTCGGGACTAGCGTCTTTTACAATGAGCAGTTCTTC
v_call: TRBV6-1; j_call: TRBJ1-5; clone_size: few; d_call: TRBD1; cdr3_aa: CASSEAGGSNQPQHF; cdr3_nt: TGCGCCAGCAGTGAAGCAGGGGGGAGCAATCAGCCCCAGCATTTT
v_call: TRBV28; j_call: TRBJ2-5; clone_size: -; d_call: -; cdr3_aa: CASSFGTDLNF; cdr3_nt: TGTGCCAGCAGTTTTGGGACGGACCTGAACTTC
v_call: TRBV19; j_call: TRBJ2-2; clone_size: -; d_call: TRBD2; cdr3_aa: CASSIVSAQGREGATVYTGELFF; cdr3_nt: TGTGCCAGTAGTATAGTGTCAGCCCAAGGGCGGGAGGGCGCGACGGTTTACACCGGGGAGCTGTTTTTT
v_call: TRBV19; j_call: TRBJ2-1; clone_size: -; d_call: TRBD2; cdr3_aa: CASSIGLAVNEQFF; cdr3_nt: TGTGCCAGTAGTATAGGACTAGCGGTCAATGAGCAGTTCTTC
v_call: TRBV6-2/TRBV6-3; j_call: TRBJ1-5; clone_size: -; d_call: -; cdr3_aa: CASRTGQSNQPQHF; cdr3_nt: TGTGCCAGCAGAACCGGACAAAGCAATCAGCCCCAGCATTTT
v_call: TRBV20-1; j_call: TRBJ2-2; clone_size: -; d_call: TRBD2; cdr3_aa: CSALHERLAGPTGELFF; cdr3_nt: TGCAGTGCTCTCCACGAACGACTAGCGGGACCCACCGGGGAGCTGTTTTTT
v_call: TRBV30; j_call: TRBJ1-3; clone_size: -; d_call: -; cdr3_aa: CAWDSGVSGNTIYF; cdr3_nt: TGTGCCTGGGATTCAGGGGTCTCTGGAAACACCATATATTTT
v_call: TRBV7-9; j_call: TRBJ1-1; clone_size: many; d_call: -; cdr3_aa: CASTSSRNTEAFF; cdr3_nt: TGTGCCAGCACCTCGAGCCGGAACACTGAAGCTTTCTTT
v_call: TRBV28; j_call: TRBJ1-3; clone_size: -; d_call: -; cdr3_aa: CASSAFPGGENTIYF; cdr3_nt: TGTGCCAGCAGTGCTTTTCCGGGGGGTGAAAACACCATATATTTT
v_call: TRBV7-9; j_call: TRBJ2-2; clone_size: -; d_call: TRBD1; cdr3_aa: CASSRTGGVAGELFF; cdr3_nt: TGTGCCAGCAGCAGGACAGGGGGCGTCGCCGGGGAGCTGTTTTTT
v_call: TRBV27; j_call: TRBJ2-7; clone_size: few; d_call: -; cdr3_aa: CASSLLGGVEQYF; cdr3_nt: TGTGCCAGCAGTCTGTTAGGCGGCGTCGAGCAGTACTTC
v_call: TRBV20-1; j_call: TRBJ2-7; clone_size: -; d_call: -; cdr3_aa: CSARDRLVNEQYF; cdr3_nt: TGCAGTGCTAGAGATCGTTTAGTAAACGAGCAGTACTTC
v_call: TRBV19; j_call: TRBJ1-5; clone_size: -; d_call: -; cdr3_aa: CASSVTEFYSNQPQHF; cdr3_nt: TGTGCCAGTAGTGTGACGGAGTTTTATAGCAATCAGCCCCAGCATTTT
v_call: TRBV3-1; j_call: TRBJ2-1; clone_size: many; d_call: -; cdr3_aa: CASSQVGRTVAQFF; cdr3_nt: TGTGCCAGCAGCCAAGTTGGGCGGACAGTCGCTCAGTTCTTC
v_call: TRBV7-3; j_call: TRBJ2-3; clone_size: -; d_call: TRBD2; cdr3_aa: CASSPRLAGASDTQYF; cdr3_nt: TGTGCCAGCAGCCCCCGACTAGCGGGAGCATCAGATACGCAGTATTTT